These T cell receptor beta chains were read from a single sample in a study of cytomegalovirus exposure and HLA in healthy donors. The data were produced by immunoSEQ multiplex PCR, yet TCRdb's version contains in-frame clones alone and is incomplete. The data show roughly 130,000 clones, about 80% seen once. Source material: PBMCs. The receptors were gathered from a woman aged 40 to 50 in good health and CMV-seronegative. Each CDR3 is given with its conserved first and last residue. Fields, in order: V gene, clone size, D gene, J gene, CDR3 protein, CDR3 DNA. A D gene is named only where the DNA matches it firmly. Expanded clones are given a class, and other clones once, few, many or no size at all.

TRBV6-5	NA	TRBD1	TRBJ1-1	CASSYRDRVSTEAFF	TGTGCCAGCAGTTACCGGGACAGGGTATCCACTGAAGCTTTCTTT
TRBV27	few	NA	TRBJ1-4	CASSLSQMNGKLFF	TGTGCCAGCAGTTTGTCTCAGATGAATGGAAAACTGTTTTTT
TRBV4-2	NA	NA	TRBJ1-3	CASSQVAGSGNTIYF	TGTGCCAGCAGCCAAGTGGCAGGTAGTGGAAACACCATATATTTT
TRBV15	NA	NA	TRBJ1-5	CTTSRVSGGNQPQHF	TGTACCACCAGCAGAGTCTCCGGTGGCAATCAGCCCCAGCATTTT
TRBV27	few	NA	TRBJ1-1	CASSFFNRNTEAFF	TGTGCCAGCAGTTTCTTTAACAGAAACACTGAAGCTTTCTTT
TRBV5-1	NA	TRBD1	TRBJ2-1	CASSNQGQGYEQFF	TGCGCCAGCAGCAACCAAGGACAGGGATATGAGCAGTTCTTC
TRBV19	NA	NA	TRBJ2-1	CASSYVAVTNEQFF	TGTGCCAGTAGTTACGTAGCCGTTACCAATGAGCAGTTCTTC
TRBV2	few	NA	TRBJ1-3	CASSAGTGNTIYF	TGTGCCAGCAGTGCAGGGACTGGAAACACCATATATTTT
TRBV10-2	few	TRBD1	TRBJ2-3	CAGQGNTDTQYF	TGCGCCGGACAGGGTAACACAGATACGCAGTATTTT
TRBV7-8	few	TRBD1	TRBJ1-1	CASSFAGGNTEAFF	TGTGCCAGCAGCTTTGCAGGGGGAAACACTGAAGCTTTCTTT
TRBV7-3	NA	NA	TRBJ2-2	CASSLGLNTGELFF	TGTGCCAGCAGCTTAGGACTGAATACCGGGGAGCTGTTTTTT
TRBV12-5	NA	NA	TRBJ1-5	CASGSQGQPQHF	TGTGCTAGTGGTTCACAGGGCCAGCCCCAGCATTTT
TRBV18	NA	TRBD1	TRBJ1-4	CASSPRTGGGEKLFF	TGTGCCAGCTCACCAAGGACAGGGGGAGGTGAAAAACTGTTTTTT
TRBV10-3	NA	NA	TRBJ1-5	CAISVEGPRSNQPQHF	TGTGCCATCAGTGTGGAGGGGCCGAGGAGCAATCAGCCCCAGCATTTT
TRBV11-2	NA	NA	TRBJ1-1	CASSPQSLLNTEAFF	TGTGCCAGCAGCCCACAGTCTTTATTGAACACTGAAGCTTTCTTT
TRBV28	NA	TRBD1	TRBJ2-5	CASSLQDRGGETQYF	TGTGCCAGCAGTTTACAGGACAGGGGTGGGGAGACCCAGTACTTC
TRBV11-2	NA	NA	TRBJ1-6	CASRRQSRTNNSPLHF	TGTGCCAGCCGGCGGCAATCTCGAACCAATAATTCACCCCTCCACTTT
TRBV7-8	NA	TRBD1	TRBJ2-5	CASSAGTGSGETQYF	TGTGCCAGCAGCGCCGGGACAGGGTCCGGAGAGACCCAGTACTTC
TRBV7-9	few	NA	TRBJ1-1	CASSGPRNTEAFF	TGTGCCAGCAGCGGCCCAAGGAACACTGAAGCTTTCTTT
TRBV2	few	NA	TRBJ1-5	CASSEAVLAQPQHF	TGTGCCAGCAGTGAAGCGGTTTTGGCTCAGCCCCAGCATTTT
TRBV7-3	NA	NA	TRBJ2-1	CASSFYGAEQFF	TGTGCCAGCAGCTTCTACGGAGCTGAGCAGTTCTTC
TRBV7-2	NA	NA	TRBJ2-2	CASSLPGYGGELFF	TGTGCCAGCAGCTTACCCGGGTACGGTGGGGAGCTGTTTTTT
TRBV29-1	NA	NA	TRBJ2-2	CSVGSAGGQAGELFF	TGCAGCGTTGGATCCGCCGGGGGGCAGGCCGGGGAGCTGTTTTTT
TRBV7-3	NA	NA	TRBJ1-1	CASSLEVNTEAFF	TGTGCCAGCAGCTTAGAGGTGAACACTGAAGCTTTCTTT
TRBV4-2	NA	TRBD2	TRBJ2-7	CASSQEAGGPYEQYF	TGTGCCAGCAGCCAAGAGGCGGGGGGGCCCTACGAGCAGTACTTC
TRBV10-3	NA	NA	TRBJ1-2	CAISESYLGNSLYGYTF	TGTGCCATCAGTGAGTCGTATTTGGGTAACAGCCTCTATGGCTACACCTTC
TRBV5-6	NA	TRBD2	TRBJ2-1	CASSPGTSGYNEQFF	TGTGCCAGCAGCCCAGGGACTAGCGGGTACAATGAGCAGTTCTTC
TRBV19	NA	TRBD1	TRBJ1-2	CATTRTGDIGYGYTF	TGTGCCACCACAAGAACAGGGGACATCGGCTATGGCTACACCTTC
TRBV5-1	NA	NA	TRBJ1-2	CASSSLGAGLDYGYTF	TGCGCCAGCAGCTCTCTTGGAGCGGGGCTGGACTATGGCTACACCTTC
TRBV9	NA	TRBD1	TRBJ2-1	CASSVPTGVNEQFF	TGTGCCAGCAGCGTACCGACAGGGGTCAATGAGCAGTTCTTC
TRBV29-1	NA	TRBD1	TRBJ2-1	CTTGTGTYSEQFF	TGCACCACAGGGACAGGTACCTACAGTGAGCAGTTCTTC
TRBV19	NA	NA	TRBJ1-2	CASTSDRIGGYTF	TGTGCCAGTACCTCGGACAGAATCGGCGGCTACACCTTC
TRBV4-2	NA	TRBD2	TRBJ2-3	CASSQSTSGRAADTQYF	TGTGCCAGCAGCCAATCTACTAGCGGGAGGGCCGCAGATACGCAGTATTTT
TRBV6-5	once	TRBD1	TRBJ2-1	CASSSTGEQFF	TGTGCCAGCAGTTCGACAGGGGAGCAGTTCTTC
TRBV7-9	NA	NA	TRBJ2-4	CASSLTTGATKNIQYF	TGTGCCAGCAGCTTAACCACGGGAGCGACCAAAAACATTCAGTACTTC
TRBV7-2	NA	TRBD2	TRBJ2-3	CASSPQWASGGKTDTQYF	TGTGCCAGCAGCCCCCAGTGGGCTAGCGGGGGGAAGACAGATACGCAGTATTTT
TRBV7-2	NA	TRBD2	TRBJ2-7	CASSPGLAKEQYF	TGTGCCAGCAGCCCCGGACTAGCCAAGGAGCAGTACTTC
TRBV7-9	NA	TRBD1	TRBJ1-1	CASSFPMGQGKAFF	TGTGCCAGCAGCTTTCCCATGGGACAGGGGAAAGCTTTCTTT
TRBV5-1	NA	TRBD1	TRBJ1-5	CASSLGEGGGQPQHF	TGCGCCAGCAGCTTGGGGGAAGGGGGCGGTCAGCCCCAGCATTTT
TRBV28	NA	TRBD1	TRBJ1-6	CASWGPGTGGAGKNSPLHF	TGTGCCAGCTGGGGCCCCGGGACAGGGGGCGCGGGGAAAAATTCACCCCTCCACTTT
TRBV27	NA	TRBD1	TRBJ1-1	CASSCPLGQGRTEAFF	TGTGCCAGCAGTTGCCCCCTTGGACAGGGACGGACTGAAGCTTTCTTT
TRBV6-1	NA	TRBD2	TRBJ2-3	CASSENLGGSPPDTQYF	TGTGCCAGCAGTGAAAATCTCGGGGGGTCCCCCCCAGATACGCAGTATTTT
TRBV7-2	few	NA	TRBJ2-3	CASSSWDSTDTQYF	TGTGCCAGCAGCTCGTGGGACTCCACAGATACGCAGTATTTT
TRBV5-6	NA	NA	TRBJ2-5	CASSSGTSKTQYF	TGTGCCAGCAGCTCCGGGACATCGAAGACCCAGTACTTC
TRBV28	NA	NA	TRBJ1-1	CASIRGTENTEAFF	TGTGCCAGCATCCGGGGGACTGAAAACACTGAAGCTTTCTTT
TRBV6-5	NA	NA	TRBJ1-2	CATTRGLDGYTF	TGTGCCACCACACGGGGGTTGGATGGCTACACCTTC
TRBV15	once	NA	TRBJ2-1	CATSPGVNEQFF	TGTGCCACCAGCCCAGGGGTCAATGAGCAGTTCTTC
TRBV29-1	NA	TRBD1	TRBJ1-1	CSATGAMNTEAFF	TGCAGCGCGACAGGGGCAATGAACACTGAAGCTTTCTTT